Below, 30 T cell receptor beta chains from the same sample are listed, as sequenced in a study of technical replicates of blood from a handful of donors. The data were produced by immunoSEQ multiplex PCR, yet TCRdb's version contains in-frame clones alone and is incomplete. Counted here are tens of thousands of clones, around 94% occurring once; the ten biggest clones make up over 0.2%. The source material was T cells isolated from PBMCs. These receptors originate from a human donor in good health.

The chain is built from TRBV14 and TRBJ2-2; unclear D gene. Trimming removed 1 base at V and 0 bases at J, with 9 bases between. In germline, CDR1 is SGHDN, CDR2 FVKESK. This CDR3 is built from 16 residues. The CDR3 protein is CASSQVRFSNTGELFF. The CDR3 coding sequence is TGTGCCAGCAGCCAAGTTCGGTTCTCGAACACCGGGGAGCTGTTTTTT.

This chain uses TRBV19 with TRBJ1-5; D unclear. Germline V gene data show CDR1 as LNHDA and CDR2 as SQIVND (reference sequence). Trimming pared 5 bases from V and 4 bases from J, leaving 6 bases between. The length of the CDR3 is 12 residues. CDR3 nucleotide sequence: TGTGCCAGTAGTTCCCTGAATCAGCCCCAGCATTTT. This sequence encodes CASSSLNQPQHF.

V gene TRBV7-6 combines with J gene TRBJ1-3; possibly TRBD1 for D (5 bases). Deletions cut 3 bases from V and 7 bases from J, with 16 bases between. This CDR3 has 15 amino acids. CDR1 and CDR2 from the germline V gene are SGHVS and FNYEAQ. In DNA, the CDR3 is TGTGCCAGCAGCTTCGACAGCTCAGGAGTTAACACCATATATTTT. It yields the protein CASSFDSSGVNTIYF.

The V and J genes are TRBV4-2 and TRBJ2-3; D might be TRBD1 (8 bases). The length of the CDR3 is 17 residues. V was cut by 2 bases and J by 5 bases, with 20 bases left in between. Germline CDR1 is LGHNA and CDR2 is YNFKEQ. The CDR3 nucleotides are TGTGCCAGCAGCCAATTCTATTACAGGGGGGGAGTAGATACGCAGTATTTT. It codes for CASSQFYYRGGVDTQYF.

This clone has only one observation. The chain has TRBV5-1 and TRBJ1-1; unclear D gene. The CDR3 runs to 13 residues. V lost 2 bases to trimming and J lost 4 bases, with 9 bases between them. CDR1 SGHRS and CDR2 YFSETQ come from the germline V gene. CDR3 amino acids: CASSLAPGTEAFF. The CDR3 region has the DNA TGCGCCAGCAGCTTAGCCCCGGGCACTGAAGCTTTCTTT.

The V gene is TRBV27, the J gene TRBJ2-7; maybe TRBD2 (6 bases). Germline-derived CDR1 and CDR2 are MNHEY and SMNVEV (reference sequence). This CDR3 is 13 amino acids long. V lost 5 bases and J 2 bases, leaving 10 bases between the germline ends. CDR3: CASSGGITYEQYF. CDR3 bases: TGTGCCAGCAGTGGCGGGATAACCTACGAGCAGTACTTC.

DNA of the CDR3: TGTGCCAGCAGGGGGGGACAGGTGGATAGTATTGATCAGCCCCAGCATTTT. This sequence encodes CASRGGQVDSIDQPQHF. J is TRBJ1-5 and V is TRBV7-9; TRBD1 matches 8 bases. The trim removed 6 bases at V and 5 bases at J, leaving 15 bases unmatched. Germline V gene lookup returns CDR1 SEHNR and CDR2 FQNEAQ (reference sequence). This CDR3 is built from 17 residues.

This chain uses TRBV27 with TRBJ1-5, with 9 bases identical to TRBD1. V was pared by 6 bases and J by 6 bases, with 6 bases of the junction left unmatched. The CDR3 consists of 14 residues. Germline values: CDR1 MNHEY, CDR2 SMNVEV (reference sequence). The CDR3 sequence is CASRPGQGGQPQHF. CDR3 nucleotide sequence: TGTGCCAGCAGACCGGGACAGGGAGGTCAGCCCCAGCATTTT.

V usage is TRBV2 and J usage is TRBJ1-5; 8 nucleotides line up with TRBD1. Looked up from germline, CDR1 is SNHLY and CDR2 is FYNNEI. V lost 4 bases, J lost 1 base, and 6 bases stayed unmatched. The CDR3 extends over 16 amino acids. Here the CDR3 DNA reads TGTGCCAGCAGTGGAGGACAGGGAGCCAGCAATCAGCCCCAGCATTTT. Its translation is CASSGGQGASNQPQHF.

This chain uses TRBV4-1 with TRBJ2-3, with 10 bases lining up with TRBD2. Germline V gene data show CDR1 as MGHRA and CDR2 as YSYEKL. After removal of 6 bases from V and 4 bases from J, the junction contained 4 bases not matched to a gene. CDR3 length: 14 amino acids. The CDR3 loop reads CASSPSGGADTQYF. The CDR3, as DNA: TGCGCCAGCAGTCCTAGCGGGGGTGCAGATACGCAGTATTTT.

The chain links TRBV18 to TRBJ2-7, with 7 bases matching TRBD1. Germline CDR1 is KGHSH and CDR2 is LQKENI. The J segment lost 2 bases and the V segment lost 0 bases, leaving 4 bases of the junction unmatched. The CDR3 loop spans 15 amino acids. DNA for the CDR3: TGTGCCAGCTCACCACCTTCGCAGGGGGCCTACGAGCAGTACTTC. It yields the protein CASSPPSQGAYEQYF.

The V call is TRBV28, the J call TRBJ2-1, with D possibly TRBD2 on 6 matching bases. From germline, CDR1 is MDHEN and CDR2 SYDVKM. The CDR3 sequence is 14 residues long. Trimming removed 6 bases at V and 8 bases at J, with 17 bases between. Here the CDR3 reads CASSPSPLADEQFF. The CDR3 coding sequence is TGTGCCAGCAGCCCTTCCCCACTAGCCGATGAGCAGTTCTTC.

This clone came up once. The chain joins TRBV6-6 to TRBJ2-1; D perhaps matches TRBD2 (7 bases). The V end was cut by 5 bases, the J end by 6 bases, with 14 bases between. The germline gives CDR1 MNHNY, CDR2 SVGAGI (reference sequence). The length of the CDR3 is 14 residues. The CDR3: CASSTRGGGNEQFF. CDR3 nucleotide sequence: TGTGCCAGCAGTACCCGGGGAGGGGGCAATGAGCAGTTCTTC.

The V gene is TRBV5-1, the J gene TRBJ2-3; TRBD2 might be the D (6 bases). Germline assignment: CDR1 SGHRS and CDR2 YFSETQ. The CDR3 covers 15 residues. Deletions cut 4 bases from V and 0 bases from J, with 12 bases between. CDR3 in amino acids: CASSQGLTSTDTQYF. The CDR3 coding sequence is TGCGCCAGCAGCCAGGGACTTACTAGCACAGATACGCAGTATTTT.

The gene calls are TRBV1 and TRBJ2-1; the D segment call TRBD2 is taken from the table without a DNA check. TRBV1 is termed a pseudogene. The CDR3 covers 11 residues. The CDR3 protein is CTSSGEGEQFF. The CDR3 DNA reads as TGCACCAGCAGCGGGGAGGGTGAGCAGTTCTTC.

The gene calls are TRBV2 and TRBJ2-5; a possible D gene is TRBD1 (6 bases). V was clipped by 5 bases and J by 3 bases, with 10 bases between them. The germline V gene encodes CDR1 SNHLY and CDR2 FYNNEI. This CDR3 spans 13 amino acids. The CDR3 here is CASSLWTEETQYF. CDR3 bases: TGTGCCAGCAGTTTGTGGACAGAAGAGACCCAGTACTTC.

The rearrangement joins TRBV19 to TRBJ1-1, with 9 positions matching TRBD1. With 5 bases clipped from V and 5 bases from J, the junction kept 9 bases outside the gene matches. The CDR3 covers 15 residues. The germline gives CDR1 LNHDA, CDR2 SQIVND (reference sequence). The chain's CDR3 is CASSDPGQGGTEAFF. CDR3 DNA sequence: TGTGCCAGTAGTGACCCGGGACAGGGAGGTACTGAAGCTTTCTTT.

The chain uses TRBV18 and TRBJ2-7; 8 bases line up with TRBD2. This CDR3 spans 15 amino acids. Germline CDR1 reads KGHSH; CDR2 reads LQKENI. Germline trimming cut 0 bases from V and 3 bases from J; bases unmatched to any gene: 4. CDR3 loop: CASSPPAGGLYEQYF. The CDR3 nucleotides are TGTGCCAGCTCACCACCGGCGGGAGGACTCTACGAGCAGTACTTC.

This chain links TRBV4-1 with TRBJ2-1; the D gene is possibly TRBD1 (6 bases). V gave up 0 bases and J gave up 2 bases, with 17 bases separating them. This CDR3 region has 18 residues. Germline lookup yields CDR1 MGHRA and CDR2 YSYEKL. The CDR3 spells CASSQDWTGTPTYNEQFF. CDR3 in DNA: TGCGCCAGCAGCCAAGACTGGACCGGGACACCGACCTACAATGAGCAGTTCTTC.

The CDR3, as DNA: TGTGCCAGCAGTTACTCCCTGGCCTCCTATAATTCACCCCTCCACTTT. It encodes CASSYSLASYNSPLHF. The genes are TRBV6-5 and TRBJ1-6; D not certain. Trimming removed 0 bases at V and 0 bases at J, with 6 bases between. Germline values: CDR1 MNHEY, CDR2 SVGAGI. The CDR3 is made up of 16 amino acids.

The chain carries TRBV10-2 and TRBJ1-5; TRBD1 matches 8 bases. After removal of 2 bases from V and 0 bases from J, the junction contained 6 bases not matched to a gene. The CDR3 is made up of 17 amino acids. Germline values: CDR1 WSHSY, CDR2 SAAADI. The CDR3 protein is CASSEQTTGDSNQPQHF. CDR3 DNA sequence: TGCGCCAGCAGTGAGCAAACGACAGGGGATAGCAATCAGCCCCAGCATTTT.

V gene TRBV19 combines with J gene TRBJ1-4, with 8 bases matching TRBD1. V was pared by 10 bases and J by 3 bases, with 7 bases of the junction left unmatched. Germline V gene sequence: CDR1 LNHDA, CDR2 SQIVND (reference sequence). This CDR3 is built from 14 residues. CDR3 sequence reads: CATKIQGANEKLFF. DNA of the CDR3: TGTGCCACCAAAATACAGGGGGCTAATGAAAAACTGTTTTTT. Complete variable domain (other parts from reference TRBV19 and TRBJ1-4): DGGITQSPKYLFRKEGQNVTLSCEQNLNHDAMYWYRQDPGQGLRLIYYSQIVNDFQKGDIAEGYSVSREKKESFPLTVTSAQKNPTAFYLCATKIQGANEKLFFGSGTQLSVL.

The chain links TRBV5-5 to TRBJ2-1; D perhaps matches TRBD2 (5 bases). In germline, CDR1 is SGHKS, CDR2 YYEKEE (reference sequence). V was clipped by 3 bases and J by 0 bases, with 10 bases between them. This CDR3 is 15 amino acids long. The CDR3 DNA reads as TGTGCCAGCAGCTGGGTGGGGAGCTCCTACAATGAGCAGTTCTTC. The encoded protein is CASSWVGSSYNEQFF. The entire variable domain, with the rest obtained from reference TRBV5-5 and TRBJ2-1, is as follows: DAGVTQSPTHLIKTRGQQVTLRCSPISGHKSVSWYQQVLGQGPQFIFQYYEKEERGRGNFPDRFSARQFPNYSSELNVNALLLGDSALYLCASSWVGSSYNEQFFGPGTRLTVL.

V is TRBV7-8 and J is TRBJ2-3, with 13 bases lining up with TRBD2. Germline-derived CDR1 and CDR2 are SGHVS and FQNEAQ. The CDR3 totals 16 residues. V shed 4 bases and J 2 bases; nucleotides not matched to a gene: 3. The CDR3 DNA reads TGTGCCAGCAGCTCTACTAGCGGGAGGGTCACAGATACGCAGTATTTT. This sequence encodes CASSSTSGRVTDTQYF. The complete variable domain, with remaining parts taken from reference TRBV7-8 and TRBJ2-3, reads GAGVSQSPRYKVAKRGQDVALRCDPISGHVSLFWYQQALGQGPEFLTYFQNEAQLDKSGLPSDRFFAERPEGSVSTLKIQRTQQEDSAVYLCASSSTSGRVTDTQYFGPGTRLTVL.

CDR3 residues: CASSAGTSGRWSDTQYF. The CDR3 coding sequence is TGCGCCAGCAGCGCAGGGACTAGCGGGAGATGGTCAGATACGCAGTATTTT. The chain employs TRBV5-1 and TRBJ2-3; 14 positions agree with TRBD2. Germline values: CDR1 SGHRS, CDR2 YFSETQ. The CDR3 sequence is 17 residues long. The J segment lost 4 bases and the V segment lost 4 bases, leaving 8 bases of the junction unmatched.

This sequence joins TRBV6-1 and TRBJ2-7; D is undetermined. With 5 bases removed from V and 6 bases from J, the gap between germline ends came to 20 bases. Germline loops: CDR1 MNHNS, CDR2 SASEGT. CDR3 length: 15 amino acids. This chain's CDR3 is CASSPRRTDLIEQYF. CDR3 DNA: TGTGCCAGCAGTCCCAGAAGAACAGACCTTATCGAGCAGTACTTC.

The chain has TRBV5-1 and TRBJ2-1, with D hard to call. The germline V and J ends were trimmed by 3 bases and 4 bases, with 14 bases remaining between them. The CDR3 length is 15 residues. Looked up from germline, CDR1 is SGHRS and CDR2 is YFSETQ. CDR3 protein: CASSSETRIYNEQFF. As DNA, the CDR3 is TGCGCCAGCAGCTCCGAGACACGGATTTACAATGAGCAGTTCTTC.

The genes are TRBV15 and TRBJ1-4; D is perhaps TRBD1 (5 bases). Germline CDR1 and CDR2: LNHNV and YYDKDF (reference sequence). Trimming left V 2 bases short and J 0 bases short, with 7 bases between. This CDR3 is 15 amino acids long. The CDR3 DNA sequence: TGTGCCACCAGCAGAAAACAGGCAACTAATGAAAAACTGTTTTTT. It specifies CATSRKQATNEKLFF.

This chain links TRBV9 with TRBJ1-1, with D possibly matching TRBD1 (5 bases). V dropped 0 bases and J dropped 7 bases, with 16 bases sitting between them. CDR3 length: 15 amino acids. The germline V gene encodes CDR1 SGDLS and CDR2 YYNGEE. CDR3 in amino acids: CASSVVSGGGSEAFF. The CDR3 DNA sequence: TGTGCCAGCAGCGTAGTCTCCGGGGGGGGTAGTGAAGCTTTCTTT.

This rearrangement joins TRBV30 to TRBJ2-1; tentatively, D is TRBD2 (5 bases). V lost 3 bases to trimming and J lost 15 bases, with 21 bases between them. CDR3 length: 13 amino acids. Per the germline V gene, CDR1 is GTSNPN and CDR2 is SVGIG (reference sequence). The CDR3 bases are TGTGCCTGGAGGCGGTCCGGCGGGCCGTCGATGTTCTTC. It translates to CAWRRSGGPSMFF. Full variable domain (remainder filled in from reference TRBV30 and TRBJ2-1): SQTIHQWPATLVQPVGSPLSLECTVEGTSNPNLYWYRQAAGRGLQLLFYSVGIGQISSEVPQNLSASRPQDRQFILSSKKLLLSDSGFYLCAWRRSGGPSMFFGPGTRLTVL.